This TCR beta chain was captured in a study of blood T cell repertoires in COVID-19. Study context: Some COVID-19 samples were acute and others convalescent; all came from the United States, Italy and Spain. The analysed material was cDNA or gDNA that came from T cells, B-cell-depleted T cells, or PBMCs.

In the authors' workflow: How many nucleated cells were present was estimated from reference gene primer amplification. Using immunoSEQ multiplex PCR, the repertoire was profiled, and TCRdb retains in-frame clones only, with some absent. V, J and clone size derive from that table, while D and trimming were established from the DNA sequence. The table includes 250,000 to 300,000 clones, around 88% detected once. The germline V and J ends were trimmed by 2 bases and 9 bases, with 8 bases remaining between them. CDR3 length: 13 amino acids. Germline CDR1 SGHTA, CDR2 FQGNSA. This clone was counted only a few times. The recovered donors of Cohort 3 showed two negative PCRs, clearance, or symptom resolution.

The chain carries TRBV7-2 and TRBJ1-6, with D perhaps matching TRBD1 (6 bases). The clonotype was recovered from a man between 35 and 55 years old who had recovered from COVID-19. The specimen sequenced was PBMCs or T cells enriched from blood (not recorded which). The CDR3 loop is CASSLTGSSPLHF. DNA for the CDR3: TGTGCCAGCAGCTTAACAGGGAGTTCACCCCTCCACTTT.